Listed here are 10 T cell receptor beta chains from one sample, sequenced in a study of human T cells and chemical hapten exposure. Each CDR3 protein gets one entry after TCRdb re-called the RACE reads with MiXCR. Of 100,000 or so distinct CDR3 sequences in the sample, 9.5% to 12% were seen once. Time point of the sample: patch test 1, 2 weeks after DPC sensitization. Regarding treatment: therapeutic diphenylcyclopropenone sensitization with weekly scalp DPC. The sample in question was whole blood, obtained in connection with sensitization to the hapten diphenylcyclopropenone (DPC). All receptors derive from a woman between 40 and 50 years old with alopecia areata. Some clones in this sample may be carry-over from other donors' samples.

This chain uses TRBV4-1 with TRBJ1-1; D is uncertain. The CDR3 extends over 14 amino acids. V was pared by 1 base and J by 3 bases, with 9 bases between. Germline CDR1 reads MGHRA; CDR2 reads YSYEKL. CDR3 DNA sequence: TGCGCCAGCAGCCAAGTCGAGACGGACACTGAAGCTTTCTTT. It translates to CASSQVETDTEAFF.

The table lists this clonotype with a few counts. CDR3 nucleotide sequence: TGTGCCAGCACCAGGGGCTACGAGAACACTGAAGCTTTCTTT. Amino acids: CASTRGYENTEAFF. The J gene is TRBJ1-1, the V gene TRBV9, with D possibly TRBD1 on 6 matching bases. Germline V CDR1 and CDR2: SGDLS, YYNGEE. The CDR3 is 14 amino acids. Trimming stripped 6 bases from V and 1 base from J, with 13 bases between.

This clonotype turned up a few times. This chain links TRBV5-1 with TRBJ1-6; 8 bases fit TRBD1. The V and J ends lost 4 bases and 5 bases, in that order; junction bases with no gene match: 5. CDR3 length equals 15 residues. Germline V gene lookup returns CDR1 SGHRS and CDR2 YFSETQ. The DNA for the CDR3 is TGCGCCAGCAGCACCCTGACAGGGGATAATTCACCCCTCCACTTT. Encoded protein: CASSTLTGDNSPLHF.

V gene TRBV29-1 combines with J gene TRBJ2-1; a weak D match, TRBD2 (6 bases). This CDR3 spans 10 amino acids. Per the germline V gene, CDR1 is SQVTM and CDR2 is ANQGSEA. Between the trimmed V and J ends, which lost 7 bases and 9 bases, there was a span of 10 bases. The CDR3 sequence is CSAEGLEQFF. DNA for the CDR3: TGCAGCGCTGAGGGACTTGAGCAGTTCTTC.

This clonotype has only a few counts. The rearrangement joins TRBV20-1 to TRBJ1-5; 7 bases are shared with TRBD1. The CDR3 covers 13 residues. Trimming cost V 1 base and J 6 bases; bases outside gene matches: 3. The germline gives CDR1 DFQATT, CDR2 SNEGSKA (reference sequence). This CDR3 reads CSARGAGGQPQHF. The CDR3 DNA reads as TGCAGTGCTAGAGGGGCAGGGGGTCAGCCCCAGCATTTT.

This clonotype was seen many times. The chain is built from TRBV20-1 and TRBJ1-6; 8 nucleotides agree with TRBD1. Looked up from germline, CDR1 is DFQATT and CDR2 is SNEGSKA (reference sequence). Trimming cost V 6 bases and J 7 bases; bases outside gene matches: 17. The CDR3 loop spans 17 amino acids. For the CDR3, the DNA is TGCAGTGCGCGGGACAGGAGGAGTGGGTTGCGAAATTCACCCCTCCACTTT. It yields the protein CSARDRRSGLRNSPLHF.

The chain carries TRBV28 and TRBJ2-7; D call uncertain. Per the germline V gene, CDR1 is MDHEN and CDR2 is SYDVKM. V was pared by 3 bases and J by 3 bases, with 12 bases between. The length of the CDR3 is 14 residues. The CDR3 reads CASSFPSWGYEQYF. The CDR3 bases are TGTGCCAGCAGTTTCCCGAGCTGGGGCTACGAGCAGTACTTC. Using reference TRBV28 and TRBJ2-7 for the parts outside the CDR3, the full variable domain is DVKVTQSSRYLVKRTGEKVFLECVQDMDHENMFWYRQDPGLGLRLIYFSYDVKMKEKGDIPEGYSVSREKKERFSLILESASTNQTSMYLCASSFPSWGYEQYFGPGTRLTVT.

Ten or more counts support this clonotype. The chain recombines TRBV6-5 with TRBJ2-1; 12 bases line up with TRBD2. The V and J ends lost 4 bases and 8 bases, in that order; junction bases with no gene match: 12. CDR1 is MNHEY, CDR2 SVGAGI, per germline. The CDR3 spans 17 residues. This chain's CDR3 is CASSSPPTSGGADEQFF. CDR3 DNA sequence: TGTGCCAGCAGTTCACCACCGACTAGCGGGGGTGCGGATGAGCAGTTCTTC.

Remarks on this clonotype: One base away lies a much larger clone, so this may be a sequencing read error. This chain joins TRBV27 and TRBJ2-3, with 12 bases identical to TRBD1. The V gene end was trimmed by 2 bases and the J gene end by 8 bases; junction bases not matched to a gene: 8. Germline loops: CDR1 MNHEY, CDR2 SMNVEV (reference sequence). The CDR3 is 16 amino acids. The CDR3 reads CASSLRGDRGLGTQYF. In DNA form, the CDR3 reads TGTGCCAGCAGTTTAAGGGGGGACAGGGGGCTGGGTACGCAGTATTTT.

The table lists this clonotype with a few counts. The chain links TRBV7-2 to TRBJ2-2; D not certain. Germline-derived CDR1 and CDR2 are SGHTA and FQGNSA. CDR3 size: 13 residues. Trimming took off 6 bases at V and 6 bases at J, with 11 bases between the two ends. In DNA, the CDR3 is TGTGCCAGCAGTCCCAATCAGTCCGGGGAGCTGTTTTTT. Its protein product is CASSPNQSGELFF. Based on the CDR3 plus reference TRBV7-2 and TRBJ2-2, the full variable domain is GAGVSQSPSNKVTEKGKDVELRCDPISGHTALYWYRQSLGQGLEFLIYFQGNSAPDKSGLPSDRFSAERTGGSVSTLTIQRTQQEDSAVYLCASSPNQSGELFFGEGSRLTVL.